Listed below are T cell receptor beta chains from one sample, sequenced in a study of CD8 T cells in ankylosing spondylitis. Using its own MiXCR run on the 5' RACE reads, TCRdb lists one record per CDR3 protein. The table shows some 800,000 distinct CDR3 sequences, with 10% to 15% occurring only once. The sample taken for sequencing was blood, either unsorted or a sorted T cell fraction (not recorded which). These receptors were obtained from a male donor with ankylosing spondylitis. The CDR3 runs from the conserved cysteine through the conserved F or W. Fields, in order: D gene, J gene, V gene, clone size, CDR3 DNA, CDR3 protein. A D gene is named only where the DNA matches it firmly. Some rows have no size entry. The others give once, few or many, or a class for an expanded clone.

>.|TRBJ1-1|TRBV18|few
TGTGCCAGCTCGCCCACTGGCAGGGGACGGACTGAAGCTTTCTTT
CASSPTGRGRTEAFF
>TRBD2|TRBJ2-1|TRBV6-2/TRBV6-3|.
TGTGCCAGCAGTTTGGGACTAGCGGGGTATTCCTACAATGAGCAGTTCTTC
CASSLGLAGYSYNEQFF
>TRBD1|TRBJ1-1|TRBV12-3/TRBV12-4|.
TGTGCCAGCAGTCCACAGGGGTTCGCTGAAGCTTTCTTT
CASSPQGFAEAFF
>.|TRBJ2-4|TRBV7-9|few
TGTGCCAGCAGCTCCACGACGGTAGCCAAAAACATTCAGTACTTC
CASSSTTVAKNIQYF
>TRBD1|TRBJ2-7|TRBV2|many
TGTGCCAGCAGTCTCCGGGGACAGGGGGCCAACTCCTACGAGCAGTACTTC
CASSLRGQGANSYEQYF
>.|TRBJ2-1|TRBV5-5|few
TGTGCCAGCAGCTTGACCAGGGCCGGGTTCGGTGAGCAGTTCTTC
CASSLTRAGFGEQFF
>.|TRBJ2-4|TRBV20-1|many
TGCAGTGCTCTGGAGCTAGCCAAAAACATTCAGTACTTC
CSALELAKNIQYF
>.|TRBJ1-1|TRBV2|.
TGTGCCAGCAGACAGGAAAACACTGAAGCCTTCTTT
CASRQENTEAFF
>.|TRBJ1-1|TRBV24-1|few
TGTGCCACCAGTGATTTCGCTTACACTGAAGCTTTCTTT
CATSDFAYTEAFF
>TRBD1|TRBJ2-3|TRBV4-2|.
TGTGCCAGCAGCCAGGGACAGGGGACCACAGATACGCAGTATTTT
CASSQGQGTTDTQYF
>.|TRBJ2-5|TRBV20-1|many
TGCAGTGCTAGAGATAGGACAGAGAATCCTAACCCGAAGAGGACCCAGTACTTC
CSARDRTENPNPKRTQYF
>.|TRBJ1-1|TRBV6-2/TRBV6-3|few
TGTGCCAGCAGTCGGTTTTTGACTGAAGCTTTCTTT
CASSRFLTEAFF
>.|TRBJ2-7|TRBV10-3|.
TGTGCCATCAGTGAGTCGAACTCGGGGGCCACGCAGTACTTC
CAISESNSGATQYF
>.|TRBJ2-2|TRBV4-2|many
TGTGCCAGCAGCCAAGAGGGGGGCGCAGCCGGGGAGCTGTTTTTT
CASSQEGGAAGELFF
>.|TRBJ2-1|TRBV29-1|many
TGCAGCGCCTCGGACTTAATCACCTACAATGAGCAGTTCTTC
CSASDLITYNEQFF
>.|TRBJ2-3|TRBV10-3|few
TGTGCCATTGGAAAGGACACAGATACGCAGTATTTT
CAIGKDTDTQYF
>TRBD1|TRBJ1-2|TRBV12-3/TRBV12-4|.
TGTGCCAGCAGTTTATTAGGCCAGGGGGGATATGGCTACACCTTC
CASSLLGQGGYGYTF
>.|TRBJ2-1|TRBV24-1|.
TGTGCCACCAGTGGGCTAGCGAGTACCAATGAGCAGTTCTTC
CATSGLASTNEQFF
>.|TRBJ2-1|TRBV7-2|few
TGTGCCAGCAGCCAACCCCACGGGAGCTCCTACAATGAGCAGTTCTTC
CASSQPHGSSYNEQFF
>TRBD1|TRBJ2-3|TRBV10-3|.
TGTGCCATCAGAACAGGGGCTAGCACAGATACGCAGTATTTT
CAIRTGASTDTQYF
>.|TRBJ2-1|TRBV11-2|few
TGTGCCAGCAGCTCCTTGCGGGGCTCCTACAATGAGCAGTTCTTC
CASSSLRGSYNEQFF
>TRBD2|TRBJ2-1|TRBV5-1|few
TGCGCCAGCACGGGACTAGTAGTTACCGGAGGCAATGAGCAGTTCTTC
CASTGLVVTGGNEQFF